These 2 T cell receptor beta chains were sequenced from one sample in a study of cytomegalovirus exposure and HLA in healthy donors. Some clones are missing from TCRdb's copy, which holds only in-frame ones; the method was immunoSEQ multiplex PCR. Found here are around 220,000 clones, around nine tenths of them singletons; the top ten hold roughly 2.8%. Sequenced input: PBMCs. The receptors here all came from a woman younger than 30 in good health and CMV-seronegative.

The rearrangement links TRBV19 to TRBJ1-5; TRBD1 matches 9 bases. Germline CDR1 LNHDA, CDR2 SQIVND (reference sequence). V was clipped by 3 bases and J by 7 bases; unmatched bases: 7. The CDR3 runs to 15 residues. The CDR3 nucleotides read TGTGCCAGTAGTATCCGGGACAGGGTTTCACAGCCCCAGCATTTT. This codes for CASSIRDRVSQPQHF.

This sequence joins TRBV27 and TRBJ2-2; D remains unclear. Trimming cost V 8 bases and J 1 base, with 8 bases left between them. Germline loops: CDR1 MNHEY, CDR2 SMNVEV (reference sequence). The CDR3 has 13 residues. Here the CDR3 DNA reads TGTGCCAGCCCCTTAGAGAACACCGGGGAGCTGTTTTTT. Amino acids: CASPLENTGELFF.